This TCR beta chain was sequenced for a study of vaccination and CD4 T cells after COVID-19. Overall study context: In the convalescent group, nasal swab PCR was SARS-CoV-2 positive; about 10 cases were mild and one severe. Stimulation of the cells used overlapping spike peptide pools from SARS-CoV-2 and from the common cold coronaviruses HCoV-NL63, HCoV-OC43 and HCoV-229E. Findings and limits, study-wide: This study had few convalescent patients and no early post-infection samples.

A word on this clonotype: Its cognate antigen is unknown.

The germline gives CDR1 MNHNS, CDR2 SASEGT. With V trimmed by 8 bases and J by 1 base, 11 bases remained unmatched. The CDR3 has 16 amino acids. This sample's treatment: roughly nine-day PBMC culture with coronavirus spike peptide pools or control peptides (ViraFEST assay). Cultures got half-medium changes with IL-2 on days 3 and 7. At the Johns Hopkins FTIC core, DNA taken from cultured CD4+ T cells was sequenced by way of the Oncomine TCR Beta short-read assay. TCRdb ran MiXCR on the PCR reads and lists one entry per CDR3 protein. The sample gives 12,000 or so distinct CDR3 sequences, around two fifths of which show up once; approximately 18% is in the top ten.

The TCR comes from a human donor with COVID-19. V is TRBV6-1 and J is TRBJ1-5; 7 bases are a match to TRBD1. The sequencing sample was made of cultured CD4+ T cells from blood. The CDR3 reads CASYQTGLLSNQPQHF. The CDR3 DNA follows: TGTGCCAGCTACCAGACAGGGCTGTTGAGCAATCAGCCCCAGCATTTT.